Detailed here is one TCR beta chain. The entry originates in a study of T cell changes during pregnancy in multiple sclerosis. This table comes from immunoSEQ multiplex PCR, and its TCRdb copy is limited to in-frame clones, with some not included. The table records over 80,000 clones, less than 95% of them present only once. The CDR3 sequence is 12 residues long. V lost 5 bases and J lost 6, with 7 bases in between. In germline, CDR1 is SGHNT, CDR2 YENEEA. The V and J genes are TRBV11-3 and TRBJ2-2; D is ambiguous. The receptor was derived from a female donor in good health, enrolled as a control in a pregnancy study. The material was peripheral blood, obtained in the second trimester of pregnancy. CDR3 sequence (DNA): TGTGCCAGCAGCCGAGAGGCCGGGGAGCTGTTTTTT. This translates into CASSREAGELFF. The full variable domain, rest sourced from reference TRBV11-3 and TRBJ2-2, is EAGVVQSPRYKIIEKKQPVAFWCNPISGHNTLYWYLQNLGQGPELLIRYENEEAVDDSQLPKDRFSAERLKGVDSTLKIQPAELGDSAVYLCASSREAGELFFGEGSRLTVL.